This TCR beta chain stems from a study of cytotoxic CD8 clonotypes in ibrutinib-treated CLL. This clone was seen a few times. Sequenced by immunoSEQ multiplex PCR; TCRdb stores in-frame clones only, minus some. The sample includes around 200,000 clones, approximately 70% seen only once; the top ten take 5.5% to 7%. Trimming took 1 base from V and 3 from J, leaving 9 bases between them. This CDR3 is built from 14 residues. CDR1 and CDR2 from the germline V gene are SGHVS and FQNEAQ. The rearrangement links TRBV7-8 to TRBJ1-2; D uncertain. This TCR was sampled from a human donor with chronic lymphocytic leukemia. This material consisted of PBMCs, taken after 12 months of ibrutinib treatment. CDR3 region: CASSLVGRDYGYTF. In DNA, the CDR3 is TGTGCCAGCAGCTTAGTCGGGAGGGACTATGGCTACACCTTC.